The 28 T cell receptor beta chains below were found in one sample sequenced in a study of shared clonotypes between healthy human individuals. Clones were read by immunoSEQ multiplex PCR, and TCRdb kept only the in-frame ones, dropping some. The sample lists about 700,000 clones; around 74% were seen once. The specimen was memory CD4+ T cells sorted from blood. Documented subset: CD45RA-negative fraction. These receptors came from a woman aged 25-40 years in good health.

The chain carries TRBV18 and TRBJ2-3; 9 bases agree with TRBD1. V trimming: 3 bases; J trimming: 2 bases; junction bases outside the gene matches: 6. The CDR3 covers 16 residues. Germline assignment: CDR1 KGHSH and CDR2 LQKENI. In DNA, the CDR3 is TGTGCCAGCTCACCGGGACAGGGAGCCCCCACAGATACGCAGTATTTT. This gives the protein CASSPGQGAPTDTQYF.

The chain is built from TRBV2 and TRBJ1-1; D may be TRBD1 (5 bases). The V end lost 3 bases, the J end lost 3 bases, and 14 bases lay between the germline ends. In germline, CDR1 is SNHLY, CDR2 FYNNEI. This CDR3 has 15 amino acids. The CDR3 loop is CASSEGEPGYTEAFF. The CDR3 coding sequence is TGTGCCAGCAGTGAGGGGGAGCCGGGCTACACTGAAGCTTTCTTT.

The rearrangement joins TRBV19 to TRBJ2-2; tentatively, D is TRBD1 (6 bases). Germline assignment: CDR1 LNHDA and CDR2 SQIVND (reference sequence). Trimming left V 3 bases short and J 4 bases short, with 12 bases between. The CDR3 loop spans 15 amino acids. CDR3 bases: TGTGCCAGTAGTATCTCCGCAGGGGCCACCGGGGAGCTGTTTTTT. This encodes CASSISAGATGELFF.

Note on this clone: The sample has other DNA sequences that encode this CDR3 too. The chain carries TRBV2 and TRBJ1-1; D possibly corresponds to TRBD1 (6 bases). The CDR3 totals 12 residues. Trimming removed 5 bases from V and 5 bases from J, with 9 bases in between. Germline CDR1 SNHLY, CDR2 FYNNEI. CDR3 coding DNA: TGTGCCAGCAGTTTACAGGGAACTGAAGCTTTCTTT. Translated, it gives CASSLQGTEAFF.

Of note for this clone: A much larger clone lies one base from this, so it may be a read error. Additional DNA sequences in this sample encode the identical CDR3. The chain links TRBV18 to TRBJ1-1, with D tentatively TRBD1 (5 bases). Germline V CDR1 and CDR2: KGHSH, LQKENI. V lost 3 bases, J lost 1 base, and 9 bases lay in between. This CDR3 region has 14 residues. CDR3 protein: CASSPAGRNTEAFF. CDR3 DNA: TGTGCCAGCTCACCGGCAGGGCGGAACACTGAAGCTTTCTTT.

This clone was seen many times. The chain carries TRBV7-2 and TRBJ1-1, with no clear D. Germline V CDR1 and CDR2: SGHTA, FQGNSA. With 4 bases removed from V and 8 bases from J, the gap between germline ends came to 11 bases. This CDR3 is 12 amino acids long. The CDR3, as DNA: TGTGCCAGCAGCTCCTACCTTGGAGAAGCTTTCTTT. As protein: CASSSYLGEAFF.

The V gene is TRBV25-1, the J gene TRBJ2-1; TRBD2 matches 7 bases. Trimming removed 1 base from V and 7 bases from J; junction bases left unmatched: 10. Germline CDR1 reads MGHDK; CDR2 reads SYGVNS. The CDR3 runs 16 residues. In DNA form, the CDR3 reads TGTGCCAGCAGTGAATTTGGGGAGCGGGGCAATAATGAGCAGTTCTTC. This codes for CASSEFGERGNNEQFF.

Remarks on this clone: A read error may be the cause here, since a much bigger clone is one base away. V is TRBV7-8 and J is TRBJ1-5, with D unresolved. The CDR3 is made up of 14 amino acids. Germline loops: CDR1 SGHVS, CDR2 FQNEAQ. Trimming left V 0 bases short and J 3 bases short, with 6 bases between. As DNA, the CDR3 is TGTGCCAGCAGCTTAGCCGGGGTCAATCAGCCCCAGCATTTT. It translates to CASSLAGVNQPQHF.

In the case of this clone: The identical CDR3 is also encoded by other nucleotide sequences in the sample. J is TRBJ2-7 and V is TRBV27; D perhaps matches TRBD2 (6 bases). This CDR3 contains 14 residues. V shed 4 bases and J shed 0 bases, with 10 bases lying between them. Per germline, CDR1 MNHEY and CDR2 SMNVEV (reference sequence). CDR3 in DNA: TGTGCCAGCAGTTCGCCGGGACTCTCCTACGAGCAGTACTTC. It translates to CASSSPGLSYEQYF.

This clone was recorded a few times. The V and J genes are TRBV9 and TRBJ2-7; D perhaps matches TRBD1 (6 bases). The CDR3 runs to 15 residues. V was cut by 0 bases and J by 1 base, with 11 bases left in between. CDR1 and CDR2 from the germline V gene are SGDLS and YYNGEE. Here the CDR3 DNA reads TGTGCCAGCAGCGTAGAGGTGGACAGTTCCTACGAGCAGTACTTC. Protein product: CASSVEVDSSYEQYF.

The rearrangement links TRBV6-4 to TRBJ2-1; D is undetermined. Trimming cost V 3 bases and J 5 bases, with 5 bases left between them. CDR3 length: 12 residues. Germline loops: CDR1 MRHNA, CDR2 SNTAGT. CDR3 sequence (DNA): TGTGCCAGCAGTGAGGGGAACAATGAGCAGTTCTTC. Translation gives CASSEGNNEQFF.

CDR3 DNA: TGTGCCAGCAGTTACTCCGTGGGACAGGGGATCGACGAGCAGTACTTC. Protein product: CASSYSVGQGIDEQYF. This chain links TRBV6-5 with TRBJ2-7; TRBD1 aligns across 10 bases. This CDR3 is built from 16 residues. The V gene end was trimmed by 0 bases and the J gene end by 5 bases; junction bases not matched to a gene: 7. Germline lookup yields CDR1 MNHEY and CDR2 SVGAGI.

This chain uses TRBV5-1 with TRBJ2-7; no definite D call. Germline V lookup: CDR1 SGHRS, CDR2 YFSETQ. V lost 0 bases to trimming and J lost 7 bases, with 8 bases between them. There are 12 residues in the CDR3. This CDR3 reads CASSLELGEQYF. The DNA for the CDR3 is TGCGCCAGCAGCTTGGAACTGGGGGAGCAGTACTTC. The variable domain in full, with the rest retrieved from reference TRBV5-1 and TRBJ2-7, is KAGVTQTPRYLIKTRGQQVTLSCSPISGHRSVSWYQQTPGQGLQFLFEYFSETQRNKGNFPGRFSGRQFSNSRSEMNVSTLELGDSALYLCASSLELGEQYFGPGTRLTVT.

The V gene is TRBV29-1, the J gene TRBJ2-5; D might be TRBD2 (6 bases). The CDR3 covers 13 residues. Trimming pared 4 bases from V and 11 bases from J, leaving 20 bases between. Germline CDR1 and CDR2: SQVTM and ANQGSEA. The CDR3 sequence is CSVGGTAGVEQYF. CDR3 nucleotides: TGCAGCGTTGGCGGGACGGCCGGGGTGGAGCAGTACTTC.

This clone showed up just a few times. The chain has TRBV5-4 and TRBJ2-4; TRBD2 agrees at 13 bases. Germline V CDR1 and CDR2: SGHNT, YYREEE (reference sequence). V dropped 4 bases and J dropped 8; count of bases not matched to a gene: 6. The CDR3 covers 15 residues. The CDR3 DNA is TGTGCCAGCAGCCCACTAGCGGGGGGGCCGGACATTCAGTACTTC. It specifies CASSPLAGGPDIQYF.

The V and J genes are TRBV28 and TRBJ2-7; 7 positions match TRBD1. The V gene's germline CDR1 is MDHEN and CDR2 SYDVKM. J gave up 2 bases and V 5 bases, and 3 bases lay outside the gene matches. CDR3 size: 13 residues. CDR3 sequence (DNA): TGTGCCAGCAGTGAACAGGGGACCTACGAGCAGTACTTC. Translation gives CASSEQGTYEQYF. Full variable domain (remainder filled in from reference TRBV28 and TRBJ2-7): DVKVTQSSRYLVKRTGEKVFLECVQDMDHENMFWYRQDPGLGLRLIYFSYDVKMKEKGDIPEGYSVSREKKERFSLILESASTNQTSMYLCASSEQGTYEQYFGPGTRLTVT.

The rearrangement joins TRBV7-3 to TRBJ2-5; either TRBD1 or TRBD2 may supply D (6 bases each). CDR3 length: 13 amino acids. V was shortened by 5 bases and J by 4 bases, with 11 bases between the two germline ends. The V gene's germline CDR1 is SGHTA and CDR2 FQGTGA. The CDR3 region has the DNA TGTGCCAGCAGCAAAGGGGGACTAGAGACCCAGTACTTC. Translation gives CASSKGGLETQYF.

The gene calls are TRBV21-1 and TRBJ2-7; TRBD1, the table's D call, was not compared with the DNA. TRBV21-1 is deemed a pseudogene. The CDR3 sequence is 13 residues long. The CDR3 loop is CASRGGSDYEQYF. CDR3 DNA: TGTGCCAGCCGAGGGGGCTCCGACTACGAGCAGTACTTC.

The chain uses TRBV7-9 and TRBJ1-1, with a weak D call TRBD1 (5 bases). Per germline, CDR1 SEHNR and CDR2 FQNEAQ (reference sequence). CDR3 size: 13 residues. V shed 4 bases and J shed 11 bases, with 17 bases lying between them. Here the CDR3 reads CASSWDPQSGAFF. The CDR3 bases are TGTGCCAGCAGCTGGGACCCCCAAAGCGGGGCTTTCTTT.

This clone was seen a single time. V gene TRBV29-1 combines with J gene TRBJ1-5, with no clear D. The CDR3 is 13 amino acids. CDR1 is SQVTM and CDR2 is ANQGSEA in the germline V gene. The V end lost 6 bases, the J end lost 11 bases, and 20 bases lay between the germline ends. DNA of the CDR3: TGCAGCGTAGTGGGAGACAATACCTCGGCCCAGCATTTT. Its translation: CSVVGDNTSAQHF.

The chain couples TRBV27 to TRBJ2-2, with 8 bases lining up with TRBD2. This CDR3 region has 15 residues. Germline CDR1 MNHEY, CDR2 SMNVEV (reference sequence). V lost 6 bases and J lost 7; bases outside the gene matches: 10. The CDR3: CASSPIAGRVGELFF. CDR3 nucleotide sequence: TGTGCCAGCAGCCCTATAGCGGGAAGGGTCGGGGAGCTGTTTTTT.

This clone was detected only once. This sequence joins TRBV4-1 and TRBJ1-2; 7 nucleotides match TRBD1. Germline loops: CDR1 MGHRA, CDR2 YSYEKL. This CDR3 has 16 residues. Trimming took 1 base from V and 2 from J; bases not matched to a gene: 7. The CDR3 region is CASSQAGQILNYGYTF. For the CDR3, the DNA is TGCGCCAGCAGCCAAGCGGGACAGATCCTGAACTATGGCTACACCTTC.

The rearrangement links TRBV15 to TRBJ2-7; D is possibly TRBD2 (5 bases). Between the trimmed V and J ends, which lost 5 bases and 3 bases, there was a span of 11 bases. CDR3 length: 13 amino acids. Germline V gives CDR1 LNHNV, CDR2 YYDKDF (reference sequence). The CDR3 coding sequence is TGTGCCACCAGCTCTGGGAGCGACTACGAGCAGTACTTC. This translates into CATSSGSDYEQYF.

The chain joins TRBV27 to TRBJ1-1; the D is unclear. The germline V gene encodes CDR1 MNHEY and CDR2 SMNVEV (reference sequence). V lost 8 bases and J lost 1, with 14 bases in between. The CDR3 runs to 14 residues. The CDR3 nucleotides are TGTGCCAGCTTCAACCGAGTATCGAACACTGAAGCTTTCTTT. Protein sequence: CASFNRVSNTEAFF.

This chain uses TRBV11-2 with TRBJ1-4, with D possibly TRBD1 on 5 matching bases. The CDR3 spans 12 residues. V lost 5 bases to trimming and J lost 8 bases, with 9 bases between them. Germline CDR1 SGHAT, CDR2 FQNNGV. CDR3 loop: CASSLRDEKLFF. The CDR3 nucleotides read TGTGCCAGCAGCCTCCGGGACGAAAAACTGTTTTTT. Filled out from reference TRBV11-2 and TRBJ1-4, the complete variable domain reads EAGVAQSPRYKIIEKRQSVAFWCNPISGHATLYWYQQILGQGPKLLIQFQNNGVVDDSQLPKDRFSAERLKGVDSTLKIQPAKLEDSAVYLCASSLRDEKLFFGSGTQLSVL.

The chain has TRBV27 and TRBJ1-1, with TRBD1 matching over 12 bases. Germline V gene data show CDR1 as MNHEY and CDR2 as SMNVEV (reference sequence). V gave up 8 bases and J gave up 7 bases; unmatched junction bases: 11. The CDR3 contains 15 residues. CDR3: CASVQRGTGGSEAFF. The CDR3 DNA follows: TGTGCCAGCGTGCAAAGAGGGACAGGGGGCAGTGAAGCTTTCTTT.

The V and J genes are TRBV6-5 and TRBJ1-1; 8 bases line up with TRBD1. The CDR3 length is 14 residues. V lost 5 bases and J lost 5; bases outside the gene matches: 7. Looked up from germline, CDR1 is MNHEY and CDR2 is SVGAGI. The CDR3 protein is CASSMDRVGTEAFF. The DNA for the CDR3 is TGTGCCAGCAGTATGGACAGGGTAGGGACTGAAGCTTTCTTT.

This chain uses TRBV7-9 with TRBJ1-1; D gene unclear. CDR3 length equals 12 residues. Germline CDR1 SEHNR, CDR2 FQNEAQ (reference sequence). Between the trimmed V and J ends, which lost 5 bases and 0 bases, there was a span of 4 bases. The CDR3 reads CASSQMNTEAFF. CDR3 nucleotides: TGTGCCAGCAGCCAGATGAACACTGAAGCTTTCTTT.